A single sample is the source of the 5 T cell receptor beta chains below, sequenced in a study of blood T cell repertoires in COVID-19 (dated by TCRdb to about 2020). Receptor amplification or capture employed the immunoSEQ multiplex PCR assay. This immuneACCESS table, as held by TCRdb, lists in-frame sequences with V and J called but not all clones. Of the missing ones, under half trace to an unresolved V gene in checked studies; the others have no known cause. Within this sample are about 68,000 clones, with more than 70% of them counted one time only. The ten largest account for more than 8% of the sample. Sequencing used peripheral blood. The receptors come from a man aged 50 or older with active COVID-19.

This chain uses TRBV5-1 with TRBJ2-2; 7 positions match TRBD1. The CDR3 spans 16 residues. Germline CDR1 is SGHRS and CDR2 is YFSETQ. V shed 4 bases, J shed 5 bases, and the junction held 11 bases outside the gene matches. This chain's CDR3 is CASSGDRAVRTGELFF. CDR3 nucleotides: TGCGCCAGCAGCGGCGACAGGGCGGTAAGAACCGGGGAGCTGTTTTTT.

This clone came up a few times. The J gene is TRBJ2-7, the V gene TRBV5-4; 12 bases align to TRBD1. CDR1 SGHNT and CDR2 YYREEE come from the germline V gene (reference sequence). The ends lost 1 base at V and 3 bases at J; junction bases unmatched: 5. This CDR3 has 16 amino acids. The CDR3 DNA follows: TGTGCCAGCAGCTTGAGGGACAGGGGGCCGGGCTACGAGCAGTACTTC. This gives the protein CASSLRDRGPGYEQYF.

The rearrangement uses TRBV28 and TRBJ2-5; the match to TRBD2 covers 8 bases. The length of the CDR3 is 16 residues. The V gene end was trimmed by 6 bases and the J gene end by 2 bases; junction bases not matched to a gene: 11. Germline V gene sequence: CDR1 MDHEN, CDR2 SYDVKM. The DNA of the CDR3 is TGTGCCAGCAGCGAGGGGACTAGGTTCCTTCAAGAGACCCAGTACTTC. Translated, it gives CASSEGTRFLQETQYF.

V usage is TRBV3-1 (or the pseudogene TRBV3-2) and J usage is TRBJ1-4, with 10 bases identical to TRBD1. CDR3 length: 13 amino acids. Germline V CDR1 and CDR2: LGHDT, YNNKEL (reference sequence). The J segment lost 8 bases and the V segment lost 5 bases, leaving 2 bases of the junction unmatched. Written as DNA, the CDR3 is TGTGCCAGCAGCGACAGGGGGCAAGAAAAACTGTTTTTT. It encodes CASSDRGQEKLFF.

This chain uses TRBV7-9 with TRBJ1-2; 8 positions agree with TRBD1. The CDR3 runs 17 residues. After removal of 1 base from V and 0 bases from J, the junction contained 7 bases not matched to a gene. Per the germline V gene, CDR1 is SEHNR and CDR2 is FQNEAQ (reference sequence). The CDR3 DNA is TGTGCCAGCAGCTTAGGGAGCAGGGGGCAGACTAACTATGGCTACACCTTC. Its translation is CASSLGSRGQTNYGYTF.